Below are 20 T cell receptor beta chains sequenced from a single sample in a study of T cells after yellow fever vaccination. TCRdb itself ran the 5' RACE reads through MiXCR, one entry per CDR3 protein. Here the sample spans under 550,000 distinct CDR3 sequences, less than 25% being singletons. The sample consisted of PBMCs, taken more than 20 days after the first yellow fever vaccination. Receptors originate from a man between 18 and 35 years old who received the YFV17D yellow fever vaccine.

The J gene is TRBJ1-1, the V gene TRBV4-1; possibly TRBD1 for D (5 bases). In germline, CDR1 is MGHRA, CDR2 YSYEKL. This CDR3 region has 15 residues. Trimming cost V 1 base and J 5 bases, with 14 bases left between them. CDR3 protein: CASSQVGTGITEAFF. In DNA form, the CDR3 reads TGCGCCAGCAGCCAAGTGGGGACGGGGATAACTGAAGCTTTCTTT.

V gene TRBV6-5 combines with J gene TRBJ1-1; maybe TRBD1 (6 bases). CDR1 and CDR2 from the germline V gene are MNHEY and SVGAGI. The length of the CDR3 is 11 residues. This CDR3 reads CQTRGATEAFF. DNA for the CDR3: TGTCAGACTCGGGGGGCCACTGAAGCTTTCTTT.

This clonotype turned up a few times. The CDR3 DNA sequence: TGCGCCAGCAGCCAGCCTACTAGCGGGAGATACAATGAGCAGTTCTTC. Residues: CASSQPTSGRYNEQFF. V is TRBV4-1 and J is TRBJ2-1; 11 nucleotides match TRBD2. The germline V gene has CDR1 MGHRA and CDR2 YSYEKL. V shed 3 bases, J shed 4 bases, and the junction held 5 bases outside the gene matches. The CDR3 has 16 amino acids.

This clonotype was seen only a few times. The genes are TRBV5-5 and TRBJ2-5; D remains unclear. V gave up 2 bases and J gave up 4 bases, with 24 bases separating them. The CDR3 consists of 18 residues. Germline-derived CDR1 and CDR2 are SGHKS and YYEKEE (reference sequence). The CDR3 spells CASSFHFRAKLYVETQYF. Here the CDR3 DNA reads TGTGCCAGCAGCTTTCATTTCCGGGCCAAATTGTACGTAGAGACCCAGTACTTC.

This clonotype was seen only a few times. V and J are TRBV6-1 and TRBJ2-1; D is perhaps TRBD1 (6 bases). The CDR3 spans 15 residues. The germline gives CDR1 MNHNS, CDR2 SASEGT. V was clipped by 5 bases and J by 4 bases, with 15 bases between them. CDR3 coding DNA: TGTGCCAGCAGTCGCGACAGGAAGGTTTACAATGAGCAGTTCTTC. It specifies CASSRDRKVYNEQFF.

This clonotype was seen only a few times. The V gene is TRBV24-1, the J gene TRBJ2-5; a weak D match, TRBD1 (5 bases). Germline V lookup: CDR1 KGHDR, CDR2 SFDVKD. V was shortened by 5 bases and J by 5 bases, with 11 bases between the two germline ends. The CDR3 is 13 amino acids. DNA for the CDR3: TGTGCCACCAGTGGGGGCCGTTCGGAGACCCAGTACTTC. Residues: CATSGGRSETQYF.

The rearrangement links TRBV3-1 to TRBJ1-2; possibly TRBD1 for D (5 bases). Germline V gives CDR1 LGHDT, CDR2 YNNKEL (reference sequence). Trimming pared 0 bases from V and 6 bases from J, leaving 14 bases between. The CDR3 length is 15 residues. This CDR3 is CASSQEGGEIDGYTF. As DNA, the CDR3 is TGTGCCAGCAGCCAAGAGGGGGGAGAGATCGATGGCTACACCTTC. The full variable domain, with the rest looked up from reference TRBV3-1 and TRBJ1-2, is DTAVSQTPKYLVTQMGNDKSIKCEQNLGHDTMYWYKQDSKKFLKIMFSYNNKELIINETVPNRFSPKSPDKAHLNLHINSLELGDSAVYFCASSQEGGEIDGYTFGSGTRLTVV.

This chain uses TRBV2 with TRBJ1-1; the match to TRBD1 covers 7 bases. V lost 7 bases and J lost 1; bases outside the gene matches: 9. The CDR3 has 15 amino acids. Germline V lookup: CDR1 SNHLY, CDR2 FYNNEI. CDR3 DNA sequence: TGTGCCAGCACTTTAACGGGACAGTCGAACACTGAAGCTTTCTTT. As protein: CASTLTGQSNTEAFF.

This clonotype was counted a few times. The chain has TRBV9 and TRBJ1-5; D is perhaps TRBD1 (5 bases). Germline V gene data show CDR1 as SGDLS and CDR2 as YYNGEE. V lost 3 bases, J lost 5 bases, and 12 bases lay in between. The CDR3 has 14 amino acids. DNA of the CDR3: TGTGCCAGCAGCGGAGACAGTTACTATCAGCCCCAGCATTTT. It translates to CASSGDSYYQPQHF.

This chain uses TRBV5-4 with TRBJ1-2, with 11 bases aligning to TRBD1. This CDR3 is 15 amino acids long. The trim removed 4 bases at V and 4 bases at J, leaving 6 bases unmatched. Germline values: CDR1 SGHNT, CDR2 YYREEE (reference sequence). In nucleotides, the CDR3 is TGTGCCAGCAGCATCCCGGGACAGGGGGTCTATGGCTACACCTTC. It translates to CASSIPGQGVYGYTF.

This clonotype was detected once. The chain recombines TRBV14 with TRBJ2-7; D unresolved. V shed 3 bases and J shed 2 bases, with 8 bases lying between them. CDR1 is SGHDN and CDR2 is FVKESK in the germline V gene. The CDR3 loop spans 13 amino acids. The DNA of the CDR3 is TGTGCCAGCAGCCAGAGCTATACCTACGAGCAGTACTTC. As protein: CASSQSYTYEQYF.

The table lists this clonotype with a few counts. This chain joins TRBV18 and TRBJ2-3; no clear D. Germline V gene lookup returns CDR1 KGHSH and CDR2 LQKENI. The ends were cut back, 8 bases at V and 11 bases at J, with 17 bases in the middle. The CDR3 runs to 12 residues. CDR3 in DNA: TGTGCCAGCGCAACCCAATCGGTGGGGCAGTATTTT. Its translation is CASATQSVGQYF.

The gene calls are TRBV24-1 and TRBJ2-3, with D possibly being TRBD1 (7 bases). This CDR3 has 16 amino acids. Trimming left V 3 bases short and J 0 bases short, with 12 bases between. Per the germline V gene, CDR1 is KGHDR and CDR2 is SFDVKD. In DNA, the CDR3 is TGTGCCACCAGTGATCCACAGGGGACTAGCACAGATACGCAGTATTTT. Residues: CATSDPQGTSTDTQYF.

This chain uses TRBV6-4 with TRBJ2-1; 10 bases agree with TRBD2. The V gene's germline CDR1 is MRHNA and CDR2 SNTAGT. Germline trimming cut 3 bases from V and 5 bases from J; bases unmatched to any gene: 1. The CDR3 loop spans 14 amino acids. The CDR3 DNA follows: TGTGCCAGCAGTGAAGCGGGGGGGAACAATGAGCAGTTCTTC. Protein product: CASSEAGGNNEQFF.

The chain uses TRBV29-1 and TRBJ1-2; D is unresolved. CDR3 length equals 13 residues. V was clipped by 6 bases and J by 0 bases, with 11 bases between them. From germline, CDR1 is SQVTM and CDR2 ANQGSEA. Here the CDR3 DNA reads TGCAGCGTCCCACGGGCCTCTAACTATGGCTACACCTTC. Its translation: CSVPRASNYGYTF.

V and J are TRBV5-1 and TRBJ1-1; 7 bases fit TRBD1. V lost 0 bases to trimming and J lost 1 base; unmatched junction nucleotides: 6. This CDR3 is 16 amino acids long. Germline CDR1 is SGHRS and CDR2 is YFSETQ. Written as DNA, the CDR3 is TGCGCCAGCAGCTTGGCCATGACAGGGCAGAACACTGAAGCTTTCTTT. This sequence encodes CASSLAMTGQNTEAFF.

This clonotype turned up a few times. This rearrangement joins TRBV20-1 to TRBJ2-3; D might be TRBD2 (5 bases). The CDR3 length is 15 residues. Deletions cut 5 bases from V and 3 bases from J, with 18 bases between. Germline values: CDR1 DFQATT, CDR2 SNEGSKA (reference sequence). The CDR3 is CSAWTRRRGTDTQYF. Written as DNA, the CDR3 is TGCAGTGCTTGGACCCGACGTCGGGGTACAGATACGCAGTATTTT.

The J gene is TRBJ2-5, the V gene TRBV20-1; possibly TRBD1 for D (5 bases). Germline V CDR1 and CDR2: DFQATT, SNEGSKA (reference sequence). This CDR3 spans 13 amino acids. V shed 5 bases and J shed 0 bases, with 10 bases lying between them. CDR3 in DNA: TGCAGTGCTCACGACAGACACCAAGAGACCCAGTACTTC. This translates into CSAHDRHQETQYF.

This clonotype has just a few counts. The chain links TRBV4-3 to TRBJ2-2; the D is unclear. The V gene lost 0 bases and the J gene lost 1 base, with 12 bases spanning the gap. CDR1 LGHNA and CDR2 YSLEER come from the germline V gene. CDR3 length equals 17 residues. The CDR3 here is CASSQEVRVLNTGELFF. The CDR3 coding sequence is TGCGCCAGCAGCCAAGAGGTCCGGGTTTTGAACACCGGGGAGCTGTTTTTT.

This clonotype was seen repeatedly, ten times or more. CDR3 sequence reads: CASSLVWGTGNEKLFF. The CDR3 bases are TGTGCCAGCAGCTTAGTTTGGGGGACAGGGAATGAAAAACTGTTTTTT. The chain recombines TRBV7-2 with TRBJ1-4; 9 bases are a match to TRBD1. The CDR3 covers 16 residues. J was trimmed by 5 bases and V by 1 base; bases with no gene match: 5. Germline values: CDR1 SGHTA, CDR2 FQGNSA. Using reference TRBV7-2 and TRBJ1-4 for the parts outside the CDR3, the full variable domain is GAGVSQSPSNKVTEKGKDVELRCDPISGHTALYWYRQSLGQGLEFLIYFQGNSAPDKSGLPSDRFSAERTGGSVSTLTIQRTQQEDSAVYLCASSLVWGTGNEKLFFGSGTQLSVL.